This T cell receptor (beta chain) originates from a study of OX40 agonist ivuxolimab in advanced cancers. Findings of the study overall: Some nonresponders additionally presented with little normalized T-cell clonal expansion. Individuals who were partial responders at 0.1-3.0 mg/kg had clonal expansion that ranked among the lowest.

To note about this clone: Its antigen is currently unknown.

The table came from immunoSEQ multiplex PCR; TCRdb's copy has only in-frame clones and leaves some out. The repertoire holds tens of thousands of clones, with around 87% as singletons. V shed 3 bases and J shed 0 bases, with 8 bases lying between them. The CDR3 is made up of 15 amino acids. Germline V CDR1 and CDR2: SEHNR, FQNEAQ (reference sequence). Sampled blood was obtained at baseline, cycle 4 day 1, and cycle 7 day 1. Here the sequenced sample was CD4+ or CD8+ T cells sorted from blood, taken in a trial of the OX40 agonist ivuxolimab. The V and J genes are TRBV7-9 and TRBJ1-4; no clear D. The receptor was isolated from an adult with an advanced solid tumor such as melanoma, head and neck, liver or kidney cancer. The CDR3 sequence: CASSFSGATNEKLFF. DNA for the CDR3: TGTGCCAGCAGCTTCAGTGGTGCAACTAATGAAAAACTGTTTTTT.